The rows below give T cell receptor beta chains drawn from one sample of a study of vaccination and CD4 T cells after COVID-19. Antigens for these TCRs are unknown. TCRdb independently ran MiXCR on the PCR reads; one entry per CDR3 protein. The sample contains more than 20,000 distinct CDR3 sequences, about 33% of which appear only once. The sequenced sample consisted of cultured CD4+ T cells from blood. These receptors were taken from a human donor with COVID-19. The CDR3 runs from the conserved cysteine through the conserved F or W. Fields, in order: CDR3 length, V gene, D gene, clone size, J gene, CDR3 protein, CDR3 DNA. D genes are given only for firm matches. Only part of the rows carry a size: once, few, many, or a class if the clone is expanded.

len: 15; v_gene: TRBV5-6; d_gene: TRBD1; abundance: few; j_gene: TRBJ1-6; CDR3aa: CASSHTGQPNSPLHF; CDR3nt: TGTGCCAGCAGCCACACGGGACAGCCAAATTCACCCCTCCACTTT
len: 17; v_gene: TRBV20-1; d_gene: NA; abundance: NA; j_gene: TRBJ2-5; CDR3aa: CSAPRPGGRGSQETQYF; CDR3nt: TGCAGTGCCCCTCGACCGGGGGGCCGAGGTAGTCAAGAGACCCAGTACTTC
len: 15; v_gene: TRBV7-2; d_gene: NA; abundance: NA; j_gene: TRBJ2-7; CDR3aa: CASSASGTSMAEQYF; CDR3nt: TGTGCCAGCAGCGCCTCCGGGACATCCATGGCCGAGCAGTACTTC
len: 14; v_gene: TRBV7-9; d_gene: TRBD2; abundance: NA; j_gene: TRBJ2-5; CDR3aa: CASSLDGGANYQYF; CDR3nt: TGTGCCAGCAGCTTAGACGGGGGGGCGAACTACCAGTACTTC
len: 13; v_gene: TRBV2; d_gene: NA; abundance: NA; j_gene: TRBJ2-5; CDR3aa: CASRPTPRGTQYF; CDR3nt: TGTGCCAGCAGGCCCACACCACGGGGGACCCAGTACTTC
len: 15; v_gene: TRBV7-6; d_gene: NA; abundance: few; j_gene: TRBJ2-5; CDR3aa: CASSLIAASQETQYF; CDR3nt: TGTGCCAGCAGCTTAATCGCCGCCAGTCAAGAGACCCAGTACTTC
len: 12; v_gene: TRBV20-1; d_gene: NA; abundance: NA; j_gene: TRBJ2-3; CDR3aa: CSASSRTDTQYF; CDR3nt: TGCAGTGCCTCCTCCCGCACAGATACGCAGTATTTT
len: 13; v_gene: TRBV6-1; d_gene: TRBD2; abundance: NA; j_gene: TRBJ2-3; CDR3aa: CAILSGGTDTQYF; CDR3nt: TGTGCCATTCTGAGCGGGGGCACAGATACGCAGTATTTT
len: 13; v_gene: TRBV10-3; d_gene: TRBD2; abundance: NA; j_gene: TRBJ2-1; CDR3aa: CAIRSTSGNEQFF; CDR3nt: TGTGCCATCAGGTCTACTAGCGGCAATGAGCAGTTCTTC
len: 14; v_gene: TRBV6-1; d_gene: NA; abundance: NA; j_gene: TRBJ2-5; CDR3aa: CASSRQETQETQYF; CDR3nt: TGTGCCAGCAGCCGTCAGGAGACCCAAGAGACCCAGTACTTC
len: 12; v_gene: TRBV19; d_gene: NA; abundance: few; j_gene: TRBJ1-2; CDR3aa: CASSTTNYGYTF; CDR3nt: TGTGCCAGTAGTACGACAAACTATGGCTACACCTTC
len: 16; v_gene: TRBV6-1; d_gene: NA; abundance: few; j_gene: TRBJ2-3; CDR3aa: CASSIGLTTSTDTQYF; CDR3nt: TGTGCCAGCAGTATCGGACTCACAACTAGCACAGATACGCAGTATTTT
len: 15; v_gene: TRBV7-9; d_gene: NA; abundance: NA; j_gene: TRBJ1-2; CDR3aa: CASSPYAGTEYGYTF; CDR3nt: TGTGCCAGCAGCCCATATGCCGGGACCGAATATGGCTACACCTTC
len: 14; v_gene: TRBV6-5; d_gene: NA; abundance: few; j_gene: TRBJ2-7; CDR3aa: CASSYLGRAYEQYF; CDR3nt: TGTGCCAGCAGTTATTTGGGCAGGGCCTACGAGCAGTACTTC
len: 14; v_gene: TRBV19; d_gene: TRBD2; abundance: few; j_gene: TRBJ2-7; CDR3aa: CASGKAGGSYEQYF; CDR3nt: TGTGCCAGCGGGAAAGCGGGGGGGTCCTACGAGCAGTACTTC
len: 16; v_gene: TRBV6-1; d_gene: NA; abundance: NA; j_gene: TRBJ2-5; CDR3aa: CASSDGVRGNQETQYF; CDR3nt: TGTGCCAGCAGTGACGGTGTCCGGGGGAATCAAGAGACCCAGTACTTC